This TCR beta chain is drawn from a study of T cells after yellow fever vaccination. Overall study results and limits: Abundant contaminating clonotypes from the bulk population could appear in FACS-sorted repertoires.

This clonotype came up many times. Its specificity is not known. Germline V gives CDR1 SGHRS, CDR2 YFSETQ. V lost 0 bases and J lost 0, with 4 bases in between. This CDR3 is built from 14 residues. Each CDR3 protein is one row after TCRdb ran MiXCR on the 5' RACE reads. The data show hundreds of thousands of distinct CDR3 sequences, with 8.7% seen just once and roughly 18% held by the top ten. The receptor was isolated from a man aged 18 to 35 who received the YFV17D yellow fever vaccine. The sample in question was PBMCs, obtained on the day of the first yellow fever vaccination. The V gene is TRBV5-1, the J gene TRBJ1-3; D remains unclear. The CDR3 region is CASSLGDSGNTIYF. CDR3 in DNA: TGCGCCAGCAGCTTGGGGGACTCTGGAAACACCATATATTTT.